This T cell receptor beta chain came from a study of blood T cell repertoires in COVID-19 (dated by TCRdb to the early 2020s). Study-wide context: The collaborator samples originated in the United States, Italy and Spain and spanned the acute and convalescent phases of COVID-19. The prospective study material was composed of cDNA or gDNA derived from T cells, B-cell-depleted T cells, or PBMCs. The dataset comprised deeply sampled blood TCRbeta repertoires from subjects exposed to, actively infected with, or recovered from COVID-19. A freely available public database, intended as a resource for researchers studying the immune response to SARS-CoV-2, is where the repertoires were released. The samples were drawn from two sources: the first 160 participants of the ongoing ImmuneRACE study, and 1,200 or so subjects contributed by 6 global collaborators. The sample metadata nearly always contained a de-identified subject ID, COVID-19 status, age in years and sex. HLA class I and class II types, where available, came from metadata supplied by the sample provider rather than from assay-based typing. Paper-wide results and their limitations: The amount of clinical and demographic metadata varied by source and participant and was provided uncurated.

The collaborating institutions used their own protocols to collect whole blood in K2EDTA tubes. Collaborator samples were shipped for TCRbeta analysis as frozen whole blood, isolated PBMCs, or DNA extracted from either sample type. In the case of this clone: This clone's antigen is unknown. Base-call qualities are not available, and no considerably larger clone is one nucleotide away.

TCRbeta CDR3 regions were amplified from genomic DNA by means of the immunoSEQ Assay, a bias-controlled multiplex PCR. The authors processed their data as follows. Nucleated cell counts per sample were estimated from amplification of reference gene primers within the assay. To quantify the absolute abundance of each unique TCRbeta CDR3 rearrangement, sequence reads were collapsed and filtered. For each sample, productive Simpson clonality was calculated by taking the square root of Simpson's diversity index across productive rearrangements. Drawn from immuneACCESS, this table holds only the in-frame rearrangements with V and J called that TCRdb kept. Clones are partly lost; checked studies trace under half to an unresolved V gene and leave the rest unexplained. The DNA gave D and trimming, while V, J and clone size come from that table. The sample includes around 100,000 clones, with approximately 84% observed a single time. The top ten constitute 6.5% to 8% of the sample.

This sequence was found in a man aged 25-45 years in a cohort sampled during active COVID-19. Sequenced material: peripheral blood.

CDR3 region: CASSWGRGSHTEAFF. The nucleotide sequence is given as TGCGCCAGCAGCTGGGGCCGGGGGTCGCACACTGAAGCTTTCTTT. This chain is built from TRBV5-1 and TRBJ1-1; TRBD1 might be the D gene, on 5 matching bases. Reading from cysteine to phenylalanine, the CDR3 counts 15 amino acids. Of all the DNA, just the CDR3 is kept, 45 bases in frame from base 1. Cut back by 3 bases and 3 bases, the V and J ends lie 15 bases apart. The germline V gene gives CDR1 as SGHRS and CDR2 as YFSETQ.